This T cell receptor beta chain was identified during a study of shared clonotypes between healthy human individuals. Looking at the study overall: Used for every donor were three CD4 naive, three CD4 memory, two CD8 naive and one CD8 memory plate.

The CDR3 runs 16 residues. Germline lookup yields CDR1 KGHSH and CDR2 LQKENI. The V and J ends lost 3 bases and 0 bases respectively, with 12 bases between them. Donors, healthy HIV-negative adults, lacked recent acute infections or vaccinations. Execution of the assay was at deep level. The table came from immunoSEQ multiplex PCR; TCRdb's copy has only in-frame clones and leaves some out. This table has 2 million to 2.5 million clones, 80% to 95% appearing once. The V and J genes are TRBV18 and TRBJ1-3; D not resolved. Sequences were obtained from naive CD4+ T cells from PBMCs. Subset noted: CD45RA+ positively selected. The sequence was obtained from a man between 18 and 29 years old in good health. Some clones in this sample may be carry-over from other donors' samples. The CDR3 loop is CASSPPPGISGNTIYF. The DNA of the CDR3 is TGTGCCAGCTCACCCCCCCCGGGGATCTCTGGAAACACCATATATTTT.